Described below is a single T cell receptor beta chain sequence and its context. Its antigen specificity is not known. Base qualities are not provided; no much larger clone lies one nucleotide away. The data stem from a study of cytomegalovirus exposure and HLA in healthy donors (dated by TCRdb to about 2017). For the wider study: In an earlier analysis of 550 to 750 of the donors, less than 350 Gb of sequence data and about 110 million unique TCR beta sequences from 180 million or so T cells were reported. The later analysis used no new phenotypic data to find candidate immune exposures, relying instead on TCR beta sequences and their occurrence across donors. Because of strong linkage in the cohort, 4 to 6 DR-DQ haplotypes were treated as single units for association and clustering. A later genetic analysis took genome-wide SNP genotypes for about three fifths of the 666 donors and used that subset as a discovery cohort. Across approximately 400 genotyped donors of the cohort, an average of 235,054 unique TCR beta nucleotide sequences per donor were sequenced, and roughly 17% of those sequences were non-productive. Donor age, sex, ethnicity and CMV serostatus were compiled alongside the repertoire data. The study profiled the T cell repertoires of hundreds of subjects by immunosequencing and related them to cytomegalovirus serostatus. The aim of the study was to test whether cataloging public T cell receptors could identify signatures of past pathogen exposure. HLA typing included class I and class II loci at four-digit resolution. A separate validation cohort of roughly 130 different subjects was used in addition to the approximately 700-subject first cohort. All discovery cohort repertoires had been generated on a single sequencing platform. To decide whether each TCR beta V gene segment behaved as functional or pseudogenic, an earlier analysis of approximately 590 of the donors relied on high-throughput TCR beta sequencing. To predict cytomegalovirus infection status, the study combined high-throughput TCR immunosequencing, statistical association of individual TCRs with disease status, and machine learning. In a later analysis, previously published TCR beta repertoires from 666 donors were re-analyzed and high-resolution HLA genotyping was added so that TCR occurrence patterns could be studied. The number of typed donors differed by locus: roughly 629-640 for A, B, C, DRB1 and DQB1; 500 to 550 for DQA1; approximately 600 for DPA1; and 400 to 480 for DPB1. Roughly 300 gigabases of sequencing data and approximately 93 million unique TCR sequences were included in an early release covering around 650 HLA-typed donors. Among the approximately 400 genotyped donors, around 79% belonged to the genetic ancestry cluster associated with self-reported Caucasian donors. Points the paper makes about the study in general: The classifier was reported to diagnose cytomegalovirus status with high specificity and sensitivity in both the original cohort and the validation cohort. An earlier analysis of approximately 570 of the donors showed that most TCR beta V segments appeared in productive rearrangements either about 90% or about 30% of the time, which broadly matched IMGT annotations. In a later genetic analysis, fewer N-insertions in productive TCRs were reported among donors in an Asian-associated ancestry cluster than the roughly 640-donor mean. Compared with equally common non-associated chains, HLA-associated TCR beta chains in a later analysis were more clonally expanded and had lower generation probabilities. Linkage disequilibrium might explain the correlated functional status among segregating V segments, but an unknown experimental factor could not be excluded. Roughly uniform sequencing depth across donors was assumed in presence/absence analyses, although this assumption may not hold. When HLA alleles, especially DR and DQ, strongly co-occurred, attributing TCR associations to individual alleles was difficult. The cohort was sequenced for TCR beta chains only, and without alpha or paired-chain data the features that could be detected were limited. Because some donors lacked HLA typing at each locus, the association tests relied only on the typed subset. A later analysis reported that several top co-occurrence clusters appeared linked to parvovirus B19, influenza, CMV and Epstein-Barr virus. Because counts were too low, roughly 16 rarely observed V segments, including chromosome 9 orphons, were excluded from the earlier analysis of 500 to 700 of the donors. A few of the identified cytomegalovirus-associated TCR beta chains were confirmed in vitro to be specific for cytomegalovirus antigens. According to a later analysis, most CMV-associated TCR beta chains appeared to be HLA-restricted, and the HLA associations seemed to be driven largely by CMV exposure. Immune exposure information for the cohort was limited to CMV serostatus. According to a later analysis, TCR association rates differed among HLA loci, with DRB1 alleles showing the most associated TCRs and HLA-C alleles showing the fewest. In a later analysis, some 17,000 TCR beta sequences were associated with specific HLA alleles at a false discovery rate of 0.05. According to the authors, the approach could potentially be generalized to other disease states and immunological phenotypes. The sequencing pipeline was judged likely to have produced a cluster of highly shared sequence variants as a technical artifact. A further reported finding was that TCR beta sequences accurately predicted the HLA-A and HLA-B alleles for most subjects in the first cohort. While some public TCRs were present in many individuals, most TCR sequences turned up only very rarely across donors. Some IMGT-functional V segments, including TRBV6-2 and TRBV6-3, could not be told apart with the 87-base-pair reads, so those segments were excluded. The study gave a list of 150 to 200 TCR beta chains associated with cytomegalovirus. An association between a missense DCLRE1C variant and V-gene and J-gene trimming of TCR beta chains was found in a later genetic analysis and replicated in an independent cohort.

Libraries were built with the immunoSEQ multiplex PCR assay. The multiplex PCR relied on a mix of 60 forward primers for TCR Vbeta segments and 13 reverse primers for TCR Jbeta segments. Amplification of the CDR3 region of rearranged TCR beta genes was performed with a multiplex PCR assay on genomic DNA. The Illumina HiSeq System was used to sequence the amplified TCR beta libraries as 87-base-pair reads. As for how the authors treated the data: A later analysis tallied tens of millions of unique TCR beta chains across the 700 or so repertoires, and some 12 million of those chains were shared by two or more donors. Raw reads were error-corrected and collapsed into unique sequences by a nearest-neighbor algorithm in which closely related sequences were merged to remove PCR and sequencing errors. To assign V, D and J gene segments, CDR3 sequences were aligned to IMGT reference sequences. Each retained sequence needed at least a six-nucleotide match to both a V gene segment and a J gene segment. A rearrangement was called productive if the CDR3 had no stop codons and remained in frame with V and J, and every other rearrangement was called non-productive. Following IMGT convention, CDR3 was defined as the stretch from the second conserved V-encoded cysteine up to the conserved J-encoded phenylalanine. Sequences without an unambiguous match to a single V gene segment were excluded from the earlier analysis of 587 of the donors. In an earlier analysis of 587 of the donors, V segments were called functional above 56.7% productive rearrangements and were called segregating when the between-donor standard deviation exceeded 5%. To diagnose cytomegalovirus status from the catalog of TCR beta chain sequences, a statistical classification framework was built. V and J gene assignment, in a later analysis, came from comparing TCR nucleotide sequences with IMGT/GENE-DB human TR gene sequences. In a later analysis, CDR3 sequences and most-parsimonious VDJ recombination scenarios were assigned using the TCRdist pipeline. A later analysis defined each TCR beta chain by its CDR3 amino acid sequence plus V-gene family, and excluded reads lacking a unique V-gene family. As a way to deal with suspected cross-contamination and a sequencing artifact, a later analysis dropped over 550 nucleotide sequences that were highly shared and had low generation probability. For each public chain, a later analysis derived a clonal expansion index from normalized ranks of inferred template counts within each repertoire. A later analysis computed generation probabilities with a VDJ recombination model fitted to out-of-frame rearrangements, and checked the results against IGoR. In a later analysis, hypergeometric tests were used to score TCR-TCR, TCR-HLA and TCR-CMV co-occurrence, with a repertoire-size bias correction applied to TCR pairs. In a later analysis, false discovery rates were estimated by permuting HLA or CMV assignments 20 times. In a later analysis, co-occurring TCRs were grouped using DBSCAN, with TCRdist sequence similarity added in when clustering inside HLA-allele-positive subsets. Repertoires with fewer than 30,000 or more than 120,000 public chains, plus five repertoires with anomalous nucleotide sharing, were excluded from co-occurrence clustering. TCRdb stores this immuneACCESS table with in-frame sequences only. Part of the clones is absent; in the studies checked, under half of the shortfall reflects unresolved V genes, and no reason is known for the rest. V and J calls and clone size are given by that table; D and trimming were obtained from the DNA. The table for this sample lists about 110,000 clones; 73% of them were counted only once. The ten largest account for over 7.5% of the sample.

The cohort consisted of 666 healthy bone marrow donors. At the time of sampling, all cohort members were nominally healthy, though unrecorded immune exposures were likely present. The donor was CMV seronegative and was included in the group of several hundred seronegative cohort members. Each donor provided a peripheral blood sample, and peripheral blood mononuclear cells were used for TCR beta sequencing. Genomic DNA was extracted from the blood cell samples with the Qiagen DNeasy Blood Extraction Kit. From its cysteine to its phenylalanine, the CDR3 spans 16 amino acids. Solely the CDR3 DNA is kept, with 48 bases framed from the first base. CDR1 and CDR2 are drawn from the germline V gene: MGHRA, YSYEKL. At the junction V is shortened by 4 bases and J by 2 bases; bases outside the gene matches: 9.

The rearrangement joined TRBV4-1 to TRBJ2-7, and 9 junction bases match TRBD1. Specimen: PBMCs. The source is a man between 40 and 49 years old in good health and CMV-seronegative. This receptor carries the CDR3 CASSRPPGQGPYEQYF. The DNA is TGCGCCAGCAGCCGACCCCCGGGACAGGGACCCTACGAGCAGTACTTC.